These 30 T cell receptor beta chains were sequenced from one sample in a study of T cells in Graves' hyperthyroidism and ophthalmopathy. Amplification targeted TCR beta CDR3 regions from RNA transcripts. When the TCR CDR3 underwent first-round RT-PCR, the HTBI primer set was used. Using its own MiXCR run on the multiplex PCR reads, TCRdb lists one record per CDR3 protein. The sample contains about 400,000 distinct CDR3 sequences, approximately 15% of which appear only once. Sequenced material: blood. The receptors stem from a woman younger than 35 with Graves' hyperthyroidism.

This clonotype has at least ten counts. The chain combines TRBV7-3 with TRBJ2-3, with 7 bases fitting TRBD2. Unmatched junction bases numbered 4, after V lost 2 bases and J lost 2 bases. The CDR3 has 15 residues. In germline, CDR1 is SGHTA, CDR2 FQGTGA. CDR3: CASSLLGGFTDTQYF. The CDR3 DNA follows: TGTGCCAGCAGCTTACTGGGGGGGTTCACAGATACGCAGTATTTT.

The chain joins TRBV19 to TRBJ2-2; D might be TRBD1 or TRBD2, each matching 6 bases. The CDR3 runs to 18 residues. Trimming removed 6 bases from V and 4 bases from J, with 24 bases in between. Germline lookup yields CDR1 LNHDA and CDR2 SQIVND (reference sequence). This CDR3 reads CASSNTPGGGRGTGELFF. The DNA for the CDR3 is TGTGCCAGTAGCAACACCCCAGGTGGGGGGCGAGGCACCGGGGAGCTGTTTTTT. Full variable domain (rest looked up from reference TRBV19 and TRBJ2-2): DGGITQSPKYLFRKEGQNVTLSCEQNLNHDAMYWYRQDPGQGLRLIYYSQIVNDFQKGDIAEGYSVSREKKESFPLTVTSAQKNPTAFYLCASSNTPGGGRGTGELFFGEGSRLTVL.

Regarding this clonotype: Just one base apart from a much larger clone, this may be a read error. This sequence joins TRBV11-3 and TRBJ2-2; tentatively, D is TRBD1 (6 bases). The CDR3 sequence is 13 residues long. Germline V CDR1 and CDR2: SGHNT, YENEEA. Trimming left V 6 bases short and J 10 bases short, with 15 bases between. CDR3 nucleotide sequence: TGTGCCAGCAGACAGGGCCCGTACGTGGAGCTGTTTTTT. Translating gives CASRQGPYVELFF.

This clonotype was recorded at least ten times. CDR3 in DNA: TGTGCCAGCACCAGAGGACAGGGTGACACCGGGGAGCTGTTTTTT. This translates into CASTRGQGDTGELFF. The rearrangement uses TRBV6-2 or TRBV6-3 and TRBJ2-2; 8 bases line up with TRBD1. Unmatched junction bases numbered 7, after V lost 7 bases and J lost 3 bases. The CDR3 has 15 amino acids. Germline V gene sequence: CDR1 MNHEY, CDR2 SVGEGT.

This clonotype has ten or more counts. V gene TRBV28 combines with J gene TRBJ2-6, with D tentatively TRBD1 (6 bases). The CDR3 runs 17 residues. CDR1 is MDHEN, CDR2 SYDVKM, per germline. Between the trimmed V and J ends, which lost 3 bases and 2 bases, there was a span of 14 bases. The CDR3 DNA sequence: TGTGCCAGCAGTTTCTCCGGACAGTTGGCTGGGGCCAACGTCCTGACTTTC. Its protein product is CASSFSGQLAGANVLTF. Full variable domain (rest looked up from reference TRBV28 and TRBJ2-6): DVKVTQSSRYLVKRTGEKVFLECVQDMDHENMFWYRQDPGLGLRLIYFSYDVKMKEKGDIPEGYSVSREKKERFSLILESASTNQTSMYLCASSFSGQLAGANVLTFGAGSRLTVL.

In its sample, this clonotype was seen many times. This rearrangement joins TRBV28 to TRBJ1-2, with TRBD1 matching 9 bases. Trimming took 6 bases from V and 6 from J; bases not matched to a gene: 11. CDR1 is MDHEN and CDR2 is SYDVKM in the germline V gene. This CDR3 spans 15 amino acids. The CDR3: CASRFTGGLSDGYTF. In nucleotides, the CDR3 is TGTGCCAGCAGGTTCACAGGGGGCCTTTCGGATGGCTACACCTTC.

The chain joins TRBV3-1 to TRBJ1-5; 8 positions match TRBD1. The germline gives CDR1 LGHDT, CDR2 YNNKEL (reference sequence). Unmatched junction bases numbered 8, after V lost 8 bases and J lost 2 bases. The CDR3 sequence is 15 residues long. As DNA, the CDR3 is TGTGCCAGCTCAAGGGACAGGACACGCAATCAGCCCCAGCATTTT. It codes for CASSRDRTRNQPQHF.

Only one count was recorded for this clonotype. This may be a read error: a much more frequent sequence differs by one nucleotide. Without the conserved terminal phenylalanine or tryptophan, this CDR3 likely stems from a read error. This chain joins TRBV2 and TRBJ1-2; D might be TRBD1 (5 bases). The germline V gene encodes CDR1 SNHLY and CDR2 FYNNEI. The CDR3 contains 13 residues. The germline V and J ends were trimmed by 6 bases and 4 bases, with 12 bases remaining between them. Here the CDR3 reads CASRGRPFYGYTL. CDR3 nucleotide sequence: TGTGCCAGCAGGGGACGGCCCTTCTATGGCTACACCCTC.

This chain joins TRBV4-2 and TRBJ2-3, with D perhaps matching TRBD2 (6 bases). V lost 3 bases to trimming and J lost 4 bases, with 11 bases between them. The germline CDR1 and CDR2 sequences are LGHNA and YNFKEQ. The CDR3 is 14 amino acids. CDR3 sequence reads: CASSQRGRADTQYF. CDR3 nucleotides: TGTGCCAGCAGCCAGCGGGGTAGGGCAGATACGCAGTATTTT.

The CDR3 loop reads CASSSSGILDEKLFF. For the CDR3, the DNA is TGTGCCAGCAGCTCGTCAGGGATCCTAGATGAAAAACTGTTTTTT. V is TRBV7-9 and J is TRBJ1-4; D may be TRBD1 (5 bases). Trimming removed 4 bases at V and 6 bases at J, with 15 bases between. The CDR3 runs to 15 residues. Germline CDR1 and CDR2: SEHNR and FQNEAQ (reference sequence).

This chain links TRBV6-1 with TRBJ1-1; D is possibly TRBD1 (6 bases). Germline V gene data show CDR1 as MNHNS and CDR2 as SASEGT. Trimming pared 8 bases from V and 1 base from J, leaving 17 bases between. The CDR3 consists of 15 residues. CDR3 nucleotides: TGTGCCAGCTATTCGGGGGCCAGGGGGAACACTGAAGCTTTCTTT. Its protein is CASYSGARGNTEAFF.

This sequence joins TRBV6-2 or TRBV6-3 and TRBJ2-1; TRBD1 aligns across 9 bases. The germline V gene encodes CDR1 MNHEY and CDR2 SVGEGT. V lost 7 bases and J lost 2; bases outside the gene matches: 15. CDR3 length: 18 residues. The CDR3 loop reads CASTLTGPGQGPYNEQFF. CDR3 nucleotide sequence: TGTGCCAGCACCCTAACCGGCCCTGGACAGGGGCCCTACAATGAGCAGTTCTTC.

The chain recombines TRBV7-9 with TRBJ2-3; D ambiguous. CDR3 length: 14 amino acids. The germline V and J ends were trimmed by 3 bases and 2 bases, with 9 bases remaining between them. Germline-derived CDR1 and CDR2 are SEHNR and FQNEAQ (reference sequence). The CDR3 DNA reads TGTGCCAGCAGCTTGTTTCTAACCACAGATACGCAGTATTTT. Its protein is CASSLFLTTDTQYF.

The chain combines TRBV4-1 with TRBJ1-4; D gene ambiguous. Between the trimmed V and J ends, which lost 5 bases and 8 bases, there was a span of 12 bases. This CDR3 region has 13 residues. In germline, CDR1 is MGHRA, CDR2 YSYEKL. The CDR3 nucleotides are TGCGCCAGCAGCTCCGGACCTGGGGAAAAACTGTTTTTT. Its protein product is CASSSGPGEKLFF.

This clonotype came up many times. The CDR3 protein is CASSQVYPPPGNEQFF. The CDR3 DNA sequence: TGTGCCAGCAGCCAAGTTTATCCTCCCCCCGGAAATGAGCAGTTCTTC. J is TRBJ2-1 and V is TRBV3-1; D not resolved. V was clipped by 1 base and J by 7 bases, with 17 bases between them. The CDR3 extends over 16 amino acids. The germline V gene has CDR1 LGHDT and CDR2 YNNKEL (reference sequence).

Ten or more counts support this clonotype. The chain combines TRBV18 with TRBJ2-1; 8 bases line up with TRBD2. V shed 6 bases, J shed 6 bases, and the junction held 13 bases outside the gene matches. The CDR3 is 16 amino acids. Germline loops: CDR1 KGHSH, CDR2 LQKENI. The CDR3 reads CASSVTPGLVLNEQFF. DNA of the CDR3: TGTGCCAGCTCCGTGACGCCGGGACTAGTACTCAATGAGCAGTTCTTC.

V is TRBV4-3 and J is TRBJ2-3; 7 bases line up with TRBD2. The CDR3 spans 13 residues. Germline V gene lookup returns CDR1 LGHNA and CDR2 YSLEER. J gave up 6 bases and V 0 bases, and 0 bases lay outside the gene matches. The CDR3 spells CASSQDGRDTQYF. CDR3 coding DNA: TGCGCCAGCAGCCAAGACGGGAGGGATACGCAGTATTTT.

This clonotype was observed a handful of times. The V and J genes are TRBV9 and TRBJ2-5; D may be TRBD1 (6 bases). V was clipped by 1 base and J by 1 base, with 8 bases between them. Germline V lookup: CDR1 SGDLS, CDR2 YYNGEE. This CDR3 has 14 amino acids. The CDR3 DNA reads TGTGCCAGCAGCGTAAGGACAGCCCAAGAGACCCAGTACTTC. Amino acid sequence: CASSVRTAQETQYF.

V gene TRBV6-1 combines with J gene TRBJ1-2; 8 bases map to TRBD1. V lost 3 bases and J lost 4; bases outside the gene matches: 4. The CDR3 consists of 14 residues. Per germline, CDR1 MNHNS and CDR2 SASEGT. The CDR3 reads CASSDQGAGYGYTF. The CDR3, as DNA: TGTGCCAGCAGTGACCAGGGGGCGGGCTATGGCTACACCTTC.

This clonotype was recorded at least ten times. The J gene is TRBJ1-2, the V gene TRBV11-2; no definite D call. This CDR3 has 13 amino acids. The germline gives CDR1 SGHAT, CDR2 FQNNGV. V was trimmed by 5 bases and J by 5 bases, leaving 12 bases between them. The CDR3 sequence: CASSPTPIYGYTF. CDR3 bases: TGTGCCAGCAGCCCAACCCCCATATATGGCTACACCTTC. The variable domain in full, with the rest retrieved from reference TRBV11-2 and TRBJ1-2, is EAGVAQSPRYKIIEKRQSVAFWCNPISGHATLYWYQQILGQGPKLLIQFQNNGVVDDSQLPKDRFSAERLKGVDSTLKIQPAKLEDSAVYLCASSPTPIYGYTFGSGTRLTVV.

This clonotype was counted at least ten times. The CDR3 reads CICSSGPTDTQYF. The DNA of the CDR3 is TGCATCTGCTCTAGCGGACCCACAGATACGCAGTATTTT. The chain is built from TRBV29-1 and TRBJ2-3; 7 bases map to TRBD2. The germline CDR1 and CDR2 sequences are SQVTM and ANQGSEA. There are 13 residues in the CDR3.

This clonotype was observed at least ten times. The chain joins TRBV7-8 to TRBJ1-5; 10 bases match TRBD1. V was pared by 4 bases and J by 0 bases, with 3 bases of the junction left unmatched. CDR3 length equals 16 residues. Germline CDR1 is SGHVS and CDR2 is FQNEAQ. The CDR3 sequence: CASSSDRGDSNQPQHF. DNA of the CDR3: TGTGCCAGCAGCTCGGACAGGGGGGATAGCAATCAGCCCCAGCATTTT.

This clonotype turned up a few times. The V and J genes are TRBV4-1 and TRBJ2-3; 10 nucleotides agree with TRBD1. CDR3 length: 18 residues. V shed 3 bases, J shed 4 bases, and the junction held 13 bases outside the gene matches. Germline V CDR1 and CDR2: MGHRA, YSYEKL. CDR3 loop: CASSQRIGQGGSADTQYF. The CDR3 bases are TGCGCCAGCAGCCAGAGGATTGGACAGGGGGGTTCCGCAGATACGCAGTATTTT.

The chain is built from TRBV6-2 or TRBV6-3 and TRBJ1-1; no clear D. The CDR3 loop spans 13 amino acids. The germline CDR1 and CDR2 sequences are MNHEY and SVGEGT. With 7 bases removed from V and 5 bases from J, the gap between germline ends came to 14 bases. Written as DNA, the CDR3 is TGTGCCAGCACCCAGACGGCTATAACTGAAGCTTTCTTT. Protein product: CASTQTAITEAFF.

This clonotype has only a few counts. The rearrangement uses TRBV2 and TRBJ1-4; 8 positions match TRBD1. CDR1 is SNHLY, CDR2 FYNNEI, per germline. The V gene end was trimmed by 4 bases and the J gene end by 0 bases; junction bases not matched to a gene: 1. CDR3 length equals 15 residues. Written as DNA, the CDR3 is TGTGCCAGCAGTGTGGGACAGGCAACTAATGAAAAACTGTTTTTT. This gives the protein CASSVGQATNEKLFF.

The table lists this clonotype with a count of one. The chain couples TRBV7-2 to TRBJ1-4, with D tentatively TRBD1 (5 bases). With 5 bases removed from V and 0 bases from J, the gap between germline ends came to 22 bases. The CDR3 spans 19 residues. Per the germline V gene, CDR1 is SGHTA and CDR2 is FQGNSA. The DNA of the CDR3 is TGTGCCAGCAGCCTGATCCGGGTTTCAGAAGGGGCAACTAATGAAAAACTGTTTTTT. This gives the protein CASSLIRVSEGATNEKLFF.

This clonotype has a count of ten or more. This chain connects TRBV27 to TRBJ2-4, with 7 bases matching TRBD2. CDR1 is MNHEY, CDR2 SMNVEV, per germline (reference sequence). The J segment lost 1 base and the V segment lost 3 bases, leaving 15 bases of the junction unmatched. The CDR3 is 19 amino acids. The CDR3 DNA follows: TGTGCCAGCAGTTTTTCCTTCCCTCGACTAGCAGGGGCCAAAAACATTCAGTACTTC. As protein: CASSFSFPRLAGAKNIQYF.

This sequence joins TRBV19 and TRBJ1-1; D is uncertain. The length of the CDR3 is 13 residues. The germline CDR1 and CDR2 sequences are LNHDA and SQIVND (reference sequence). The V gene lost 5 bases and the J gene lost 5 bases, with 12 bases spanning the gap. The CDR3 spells CASSSTKGTEAFF. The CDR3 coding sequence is TGTGCCAGTAGTTCGACAAAAGGAACTGAAGCTTTCTTT.

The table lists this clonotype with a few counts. The CDR3 spells CASSQSSGSQETQYF. In DNA form, the CDR3 reads TGTGCCAGCAGTCAGTCTAGCGGGAGTCAGGAGACCCAGTACTTC. V and J are TRBV6-2 or TRBV6-3 and TRBJ2-5, with 10 positions matching TRBD2. There are 15 residues in the CDR3. Germline trimming cut 5 bases from V and 5 bases from J; bases unmatched to any gene: 8. CDR1 MNHEY and CDR2 SVGEGT come from the germline V gene.

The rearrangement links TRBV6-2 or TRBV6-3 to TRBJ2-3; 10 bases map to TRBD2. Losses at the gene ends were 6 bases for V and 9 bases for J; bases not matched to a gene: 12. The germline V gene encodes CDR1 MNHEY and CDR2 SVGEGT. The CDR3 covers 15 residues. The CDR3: CASSLASGSSGTQYF. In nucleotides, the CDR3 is TGTGCCAGCAGCCTTGCTAGCGGGAGTTCGGGGACGCAGTATTTT.